The 7 T cell receptor beta chains below all came from one sample that was sequenced in a study of blood T cell repertoires in COVID-19 (dated by TCRdb to 2020 to 2021). Receptor libraries were prepared by the immunoSEQ multiplex PCR assay. Held by TCRdb, this immuneACCESS table contains in-frame sequences only and omits some clones. Under half of the omission traces to an unresolved V gene where checked; the cause of the rest is unknown. The sample includes 25,000 to 40,000 clones, with about 90% observed a single time. The biggest ten clones account for 4.5% to 6% of the sample. The sequencing sample was made of peripheral blood. These receptors all come from a human donor in a cohort sampled during active COVID-19.

The chain combines TRBV19 with TRBJ1-5; D gene ambiguous. The germline gives CDR1 LNHDA, CDR2 SQIVND (reference sequence). The CDR3 covers 14 residues. Trimming left V 1 base short and J 4 bases short, with 8 bases between. The CDR3 DNA is TGTGCCAGTAGTATAGCAACGGTGAATCAGCCCCAGCATTTT. Protein: CASSIATVNQPQHF.

The chain is built from TRBV21-1 and TRBJ2-5; the table assigns TRBD2, which was not confirmed against the DNA. TRBV21-1 is a known pseudogene. This CDR3 has 16 residues. This CDR3 reads CASSLTKNRGLETQYF. Written as DNA, the CDR3 is TGTGCCAGCAGTCTAACAAAGAATCGGGGTCTGGAGACCCAGTACTTC.

The rearrangement joins TRBV10-3 to TRBJ2-1; D is unclear. The CDR3 consists of 14 residues. V gave up 0 bases and J gave up 4 bases, with 7 bases separating them. Germline V lookup: CDR1 ENHRY, CDR2 SYGVKD. The CDR3 DNA follows: TGTGCCATCAGTGAGTCTTCTTTGTACAATGAGCAGTTCTTC. Its protein product is CAISESSLYNEQFF.

The chain links TRBV7-6 to TRBJ2-5, with D possibly TRBD2 on 7 matching bases. CDR3 length: 15 residues. CDR1 is SGHVS, CDR2 FNYEAQ, per germline. Trimming stripped 7 bases from V and 5 bases from J, with 20 bases between. CDR3 sequence: CASIWRGGPEETQYF. The CDR3 bases are TGTGCCAGCATCTGGAGGGGGGGGCCCGAGGAGACCCAGTACTTC.

The CDR3 spells CATSGQGSLNTEAFF. The DNA of the CDR3 is TGTGCCACCTCGGGACAGGGAAGTTTGAACACTGAAGCTTTCTTT. V gene TRBV2 combines with J gene TRBJ1-1, with 9 bases lining up with TRBD1. CDR3 length equals 15 residues. Germline assignment: CDR1 SNHLY and CDR2 FYNNEI. The J segment lost 0 bases and the V segment lost 10 bases, leaving 9 bases of the junction unmatched. The whole variable domain, remainder taken from reference TRBV2 and TRBJ1-1, is EPEVTQTPSHQVTQMGQEVILRCVPISNHLYFYWYRQILGQKVEFLVSFYNNEISEKSEIFDDQFSVERPDGSNFTLKIRSTKLEDSAMYFCATSGQGSLNTEAFFGQGTRLTVV.

This rearrangement joins TRBV6-5 to TRBJ2-5; D is perhaps TRBD1 (5 bases). V was pared by 10 bases and J by 1 base, with 13 bases between. CDR3 size: 13 residues. Germline V CDR1 and CDR2: MNHEY, SVGAGI. The CDR3 coding sequence is TGTGCCACCCACCGGCAGGGCCAAGAGACCCAGTACTTC. As protein: CATHRQGQETQYF.

The chain is built from TRBV15 and TRBJ2-1; a weak D match, TRBD2 (5 bases). V was pared by 1 base and J by 0 bases, with 7 bases between. Germline V gene data show CDR1 as LNHNV and CDR2 as YYDKDF (reference sequence). This CDR3 has 15 amino acids. The CDR3 nucleotides read TGTGCCACCAGCAGAGCGGGGAGCTCCTACAATGAGCAGTTCTTC. Protein: CATSRAGSSYNEQFF.